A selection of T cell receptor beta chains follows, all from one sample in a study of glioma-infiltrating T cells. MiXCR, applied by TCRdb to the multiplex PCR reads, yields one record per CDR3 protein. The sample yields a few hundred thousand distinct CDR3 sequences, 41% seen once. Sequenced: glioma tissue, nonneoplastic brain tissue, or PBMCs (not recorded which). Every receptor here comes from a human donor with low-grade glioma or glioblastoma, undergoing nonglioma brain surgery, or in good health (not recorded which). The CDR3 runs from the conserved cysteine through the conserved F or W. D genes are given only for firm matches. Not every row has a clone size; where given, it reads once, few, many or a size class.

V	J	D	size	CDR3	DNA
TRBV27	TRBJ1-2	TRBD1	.	CASSPSGTVFYGYTF	TGTGCCAGCAGCCCCTCCGGGACAGTCTTCTATGGCTACACCTTC
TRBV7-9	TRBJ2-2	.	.	CASSLELTGKLFF	TGTGCCAGCAGCTTAGAACTCACCGGGAAGCTGTTTTTT
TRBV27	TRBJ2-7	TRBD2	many	CASSLWGTRLSEQYF	TGTGCCAGCAGTTTATGGGGGACTAGACTCTCCGAGCAGTACTTC
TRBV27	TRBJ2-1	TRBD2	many	CASSPSAGGTNEQFF	TGTGCCAGCAGTCCCTCAGCGGGAGGGACCAATGAGCAGTTCTTC
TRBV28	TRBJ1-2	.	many	CASRPTGPGYTF	TGTGCCAGCAGGCCTACAGGGCCAGGCTACACCTTC
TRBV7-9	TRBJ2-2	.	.	CTSTDRANTGELFF	TGTACCAGCACCGACAGAGCGAACACCGGGGAGCTGTTTTTT
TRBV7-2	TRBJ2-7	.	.	CASSLVVSFSSYEQYF	TGTGCCAGCAGCTTAGTTGTCAGCTTTTCTTCCTACGAGCAGTACTTC
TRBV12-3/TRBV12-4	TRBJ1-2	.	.	CASTLLGYGYTF	TGTGCCAGCACCCTCCTGGGGTATGGCTACACCTTC
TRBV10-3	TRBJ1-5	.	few	CAISEGKGGRGQPQHF	TGTGCCATCAGTGAGGGAAAGGGGGGCAGAGGTCAGCCCCAGCATTTT
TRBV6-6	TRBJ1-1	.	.	CASSGQANAEAFF	TGTGCCAGCAGTGGACAAGCGAACGCTGAAGCTTTCTTT
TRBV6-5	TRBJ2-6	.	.	CATSDVQLSGANVLTF	TGTGCCACCAGTGATGTACAGCTTTCTGGGGCCAACGTCCTGACTTTC
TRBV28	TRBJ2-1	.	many	CASSFLGMGASYNEQFF	TGTGCCAGCAGTTTTTTAGGGATGGGAGCCTCCTACAATGAGCAGTTCTTC
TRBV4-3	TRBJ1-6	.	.	CASSQQEDSPLHF	TGCGCCAGCAGCCAACAGGAGGATTCACCCCTCCACTTT
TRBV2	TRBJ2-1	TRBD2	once	CASNHGLAGGVYNEQFF	TGTGCCAGCAATCATGGACTAGCGGGAGGTGTTTACAATGAGCAGTTCTTC
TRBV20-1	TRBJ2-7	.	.	CSARGGPDEQYF	TGCAGTGCTAGAGGTGGACCCGACGAGCAGTACTTC
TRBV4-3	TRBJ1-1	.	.	CASSQEVGGLNTEAFF	TGCGCCAGCAGCCAAGAGGTCGGCGGTCTGAACACTGAAGCTTTCTTT
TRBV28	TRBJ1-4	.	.	CASIDSVNEKLFF	TGTGCCAGCATCGACAGCGTCAATGAAAAACTGTTTTTT
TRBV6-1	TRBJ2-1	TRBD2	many	CASSSGLNNEQFF	TGTGCCAGCAGTTCGGGACTAAACAATGAGCAGTTCTTC
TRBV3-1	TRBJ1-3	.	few	CASSRASGNTIYF	TGTGCCAGCAGCCGGGCCTCTGGAAACACCATATATTTT
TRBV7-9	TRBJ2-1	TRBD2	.	CASSRAVAGSGNKQFF	TGTGCCAGCAGCCGAGCCGTAGCGGGATCGGGCAATAAGCAGTTCTTC
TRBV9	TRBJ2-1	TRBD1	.	CASMTGGECCEQFF	TGTGCCAGCATGACAGGGGGCGAATGTTGTGAGCAGTTCTTC
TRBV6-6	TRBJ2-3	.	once	CASSSLATTDTQYF	TGTGCCAGCAGTTCGCTAGCGACCACAGATACGCAGTATTTT
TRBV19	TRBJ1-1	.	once	CASSRPGRRPEAFF	TGTGCCAGTAGCCGACCGGGACGGCGGCCTGAAGCTTTCTTT
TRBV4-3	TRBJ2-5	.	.	CASSREDGVMETQYF	TGCGCCAGCAGCCGAGAAGACGGGGTCATGGAGACCCAGTACTTC
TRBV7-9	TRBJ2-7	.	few	CASSLALGHEQYF	TGTGCCAGCAGCTTAGCGCTGGGCCACGAGCAGTACTTC
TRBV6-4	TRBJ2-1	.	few	CASSDSIGASYNEQFF	TGTGCCAGCAGTGACTCGATAGGGGCCTCCTACAATGAGCAGTTCTTC
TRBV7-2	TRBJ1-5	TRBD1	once	CASSRGQPNQPQHF	TGTGCCAGCAGCAGGGGACAGCCAAATCAGCCCCAGCATTTT
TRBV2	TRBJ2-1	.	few	CASSEWPDNEQFF	TGTGCCAGCAGTGAGTGGCCGGACAATGAGCAGTTCTTC
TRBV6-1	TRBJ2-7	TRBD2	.	CASSGTSGRGYEQYF	TGTGCCAGCAGTGGGACTAGCGGGAGGGGGTACGAGCAGTACTTC
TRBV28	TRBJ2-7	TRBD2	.	CASIDSGGTYEQYF	TGTGCCAGCATCGATAGCGGGGGAACCTACGAGCAGTACTTC
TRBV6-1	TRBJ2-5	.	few	CASSTPGAGETQYF	TGTGCCAGCAGCACTCCGGGAGCGGGAGAGACCCAGTACTTC
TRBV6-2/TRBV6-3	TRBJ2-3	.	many	CASSYRFPNTQYF	TGTGCCAGCAGTTACCGCTTCCCTAATACGCAGTATTTT
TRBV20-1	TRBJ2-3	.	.	CSASGTGIDGQYF	TGCAGTGCTAGCGGGACCGGCATTGATGGGCAGTATTTT
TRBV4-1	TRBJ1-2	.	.	CASSQERQVLNYGYTF	TGCGCCAGCAGCCAGGAGAGACAGGTCCTTAACTATGGCTACACCTTC
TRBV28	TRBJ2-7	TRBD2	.	CASSFLAGVEQYF	TGTGCCAGCAGTTTCCTAGCGGGAGTCGAGCAGTACTTC
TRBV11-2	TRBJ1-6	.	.	CASSPDSGSPLHF	TGTGCCAGCAGCCCGGACAGTGGGTCACCCCTCCACTTT
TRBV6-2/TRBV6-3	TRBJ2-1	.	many	CASGQVNEQFF	TGTGCCAGCGGACAAGTGAATGAGCAGTTCTTC
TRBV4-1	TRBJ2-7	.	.	CASSQEPNGGTGLYEQYF	TGCGCCAGCAGCCAAGAGCCCAACGGAGGGACGGGACTCTACGAGCAGTACTTC
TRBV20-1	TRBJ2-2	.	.	CSAHDYRTAGELFF	TGCAGTGCTCACGATTACCGCACCGCCGGGGAGCTGTTTTTT
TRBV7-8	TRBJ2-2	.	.	CASSHIKNTGELFF	TGTGCCAGCAGCCACATTAAGAACACCGGGGAGCTGTTTTTT
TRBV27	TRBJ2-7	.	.	CASSPHPSYEQYF	TGTGCCAGCAGTCCACACCCCTCCTACGAGCAGTACTTC
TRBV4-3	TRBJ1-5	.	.	CASSQWDTGRNQPQHF	TGCGCCAGCAGCCAATGGGACACCGGCAGAAATCAGCCCCAGCATTTT
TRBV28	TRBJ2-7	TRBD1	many	CASSFTGTGGYEQYF	TGTGCCAGCAGTTTTACCGGGACAGGAGGCTACGAGCAGTACTTC
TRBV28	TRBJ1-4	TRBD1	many	CASSPTTGNNEKLFF	TGTGCCAGCAGTCCCACGACAGGGAATAATGAAAAACTGTTTTTT
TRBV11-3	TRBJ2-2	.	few	CASSLFPTSGELFF	TGTGCCAGCAGCTTATTCCCGACGTCCGGGGAGCTGTTTTTT
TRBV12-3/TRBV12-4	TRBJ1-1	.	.	CASAPEGMNTEAFF	TGTGCCAGCGCCCCGGAAGGCATGAACACTGAAGCTTTCTTT
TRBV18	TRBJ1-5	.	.	CASSPRGTLNQPQHF	TGTGCCAGCTCACCACGCGGGACACTTAATCAGCCCCAGCATTTT
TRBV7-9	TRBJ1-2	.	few	CASSPWDGDYYGYTF	TGTGCCAGCAGCCCCTGGGACGGCGACTACTATGGCTACACCTTC
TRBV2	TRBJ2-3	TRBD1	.	CASKTGTASADTQYF	TGTGCCAGCAAGACTGGGACAGCCTCCGCAGATACGCAGTATTTT
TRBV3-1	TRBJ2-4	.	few	CASSYSGTKNIQYF	TGTGCCAGCAGCTACTCGGGGACGAAAAACATTCAGTACTTC
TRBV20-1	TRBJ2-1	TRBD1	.	CSTNDRDNEQFF	TGCAGTACTAATGACAGGGACAATGAGCAGTTCTTC
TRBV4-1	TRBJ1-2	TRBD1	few	CASSPTGDLNYGYTF	TGCGCCAGCAGCCCGACAGGGGATCTTAACTATGGCTACACCTTC
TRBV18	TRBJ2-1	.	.	CASSPPKGGSYNEQFF	TGTGCCAGCTCACCACCGAAGGGGGGGTCCTACAATGAGCAGTTCTTC
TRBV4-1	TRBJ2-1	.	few	CASSQVPNNEQFF	TGCGCCAGCAGCCAAGTTCCAAACAATGAGCAGTTCTTC
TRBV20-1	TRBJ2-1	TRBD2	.	CSGKAGDYNEQFF	TGCAGTGGGAAAGCGGGGGACTACAATGAGCAGTTCTTC
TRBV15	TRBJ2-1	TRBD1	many	CATSPRPGQGVGEQFF	TGTGCCACCAGCCCTCGACCGGGACAGGGGGTTGGCGAGCAGTTCTTC
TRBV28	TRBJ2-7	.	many	CASTSRGYEQYF	TGTGCCAGCACCTCGAGGGGCTACGAGCAGTACTTC